This is a list of T cell receptor beta chains from one sample in a study of cytomegalovirus exposure and HLA in healthy donors. Profiling relied on immunoSEQ multiplex PCR, and the TCRdb table lists in-frame clones only, not all of them. The sample includes 60,000 or so clones, approximately 80% of them seen just once. The material sequenced was PBMCs. These receptors all come from a woman in her 40s in good health and CMV-seropositive. CDR3s include the opening cysteine and the closing phenylalanine or tryptophan. A D gene is named only where the DNA matches it firmly. The size field is filled for only some rows; it gives once, few, many or a size class.

j_call: TRBJ1-2
clone_size: .
d_call: .
v_call: TRBV4-1
cdr3_aa: CASSQEGSRRGNYGYTF
cdr3_nt: TGCGCCAGCAGCCAAGAAGGTTCCCGCAGGGGAAACTATGGCTACACCTTC

j_call: TRBJ1-4
clone_size: .
d_call: .
v_call: TRBV7-9
cdr3_aa: CASSPRLGGINEKLFF
cdr3_nt: TGTGCCAGCAGCCCTCGGTTGGGGGGAATTAATGAAAAACTGTTTTTT

j_call: TRBJ2-1
clone_size: .
d_call: TRBD1
v_call: TRBV14
cdr3_aa: CASSQASGTETYNEQFF
cdr3_nt: TGTGCCAGCAGCCAAGCCTCCGGGACAGAGACCTACAATGAGCAGTTCTTC

j_call: TRBJ2-3
clone_size: .
d_call: TRBD1
v_call: TRBV18
cdr3_aa: CASSPDRGMTDTQYF
cdr3_nt: TGTGCCAGCTCACCCGACAGGGGAATGACAGATACGCAGTATTTT

j_call: TRBJ2-1
clone_size: .
d_call: .
v_call: TRBV14
cdr3_aa: CASSQASYEQFF
cdr3_nt: TGTGCCAGCAGCCAAGCCTCGTATGAGCAGTTCTTC

j_call: TRBJ2-6
clone_size: .
d_call: TRBD1
v_call: TRBV6-1
cdr3_aa: CASSVAQGASASGANVLTF
cdr3_nt: TGTGCCAGCAGTGTGGCCCAGGGGGCCTCCGCTTCTGGGGCCAACGTCCTGACTTTC

j_call: TRBJ2-6
clone_size: .
d_call: TRBD2
v_call: TRBV5-5
cdr3_aa: CASSLGAGVAGANVLTF
cdr3_nt: TGTGCCAGCAGCTTGGGTGCGGGGGTGGCTGGGGCCAACGTCCTGACTTTC

j_call: TRBJ2-5
clone_size: few
d_call: .
v_call: TRBV7-2
cdr3_aa: CASSLVFQETQYF
cdr3_nt: TGTGCCAGCAGCTTAGTCTTTCAAGAGACCCAGTACTTC

j_call: TRBJ1-1
clone_size: .
d_call: .
v_call: TRBV4-1
cdr3_aa: CASSQDSRDTFTNTEAFF
cdr3_nt: TGCGCCAGCAGCCAAGATAGCCGGGACACTTTTACGAACACTGAAGCTTTCTTT

j_call: TRBJ1-1
clone_size: .
d_call: .
v_call: TRBV10-1
cdr3_aa: CASSDHRTDRGTEAFF
cdr3_nt: TGCGCCAGCAGTGACCACAGGACAGACCGGGGCACTGAAGCTTTCTTT

j_call: TRBJ1-2
clone_size: .
d_call: TRBD1
v_call: TRBV10-3
cdr3_aa: CAIGLGQLDGYTF
cdr3_nt: TGTGCCATTGGCTTGGGACAGCTCGATGGCTACACCTTC

j_call: TRBJ1-3
clone_size: .
d_call: .
v_call: TRBV7-9
cdr3_aa: CASSLQRGGRVGSGNTIYF
cdr3_nt: TGTGCCAGCAGCTTACAAAGGGGGGGGCGGGTCGGCTCTGGAAACACCATATATTTT

j_call: TRBJ2-2
clone_size: .
d_call: .
v_call: TRBV6-1
cdr3_aa: CATQPWQANTGELFF
cdr3_nt: TGTGCCACCCAACCCTGGCAGGCGAACACCGGGGAGCTGTTTTTT

j_call: TRBJ2-1
clone_size: .
d_call: TRBD2
v_call: TRBV7-3
cdr3_aa: CASSLFGGGVSYNEQFF
cdr3_nt: TGTGCCAGCAGCTTGTTCGGCGGGGGGGTGTCCTACAATGAGCAGTTCTTC

j_call: TRBJ1-1
clone_size: .
d_call: TRBD1
v_call: TRBV19
cdr3_aa: CASQTGGNTEAFF
cdr3_nt: TGTGCCAGCCAGACAGGGGGGAACACTGAAGCTTTCTTT